Below are 6 T cell receptor beta chains sequenced from a single sample in a study of OX40 agonist ivuxolimab in advanced cancers. The assay was immunoSEQ multiplex PCR, and TCRdb's table has in-frame clones only and misses some. The table lists under 20,000 clones, roughly 68% of them singletons. Source: CD4+ or CD8+ T cells sorted from blood, taken in a trial of the OX40 agonist ivuxolimab. All receptors come from an adult with an advanced solid tumor such as melanoma, head and neck, liver or kidney cancer.

The V gene is TRBV29-1, the J gene TRBJ2-6, with a weak D call TRBD1 (6 bases). CDR3 length equals 18 residues. CDR1 and CDR2 (germline): SQVTM, ANQGSEA. The V and J ends lost 0 bases and 1 base respectively, with 16 bases between them. This CDR3 is CSVEDPRTAVSGANVLTF. The CDR3 DNA reads TGCAGCGTTGAAGACCCCCGGACAGCAGTTTCTGGGGCCAACGTCCTGACTTTC.

The chain uses TRBV19 and TRBJ1-1, with a tentative D call TRBD1 (5 bases). Germline CDR1 and CDR2: LNHDA and SQIVND (reference sequence). The CDR3 spans 13 residues. Trimming pared 3 bases from V and 3 bases from J, leaving 8 bases between. The CDR3 nucleotides read TGTGCCAGTAGTATTGGGGGTTACACTGAAGCTTTCTTT. Translation: CASSIGGYTEAFF.

The V gene is TRBV4-3, the J gene TRBJ2-7; 7 bases are a match to TRBD1. CDR1 and CDR2 from the germline V gene are LGHNA and YSLEER. V lost 3 bases and J lost 7; bases outside the gene matches: 9. The CDR3 covers 14 residues. The DNA of the CDR3 is TGCGCCAGCAGCCAGAGGGACAGTCGGCGGGAGCAGTACTTC. Residues: CASSQRDSRREQYF.

CDR3 residues: CASSADGYEQYF. The CDR3 DNA sequence: TGTGCCAGCAGCGCGGACGGCTACGAGCAGTACTTC. The chain uses TRBV5-5 and TRBJ2-7, with D uncertain. The CDR3 sequence is 12 residues long. Trimming took 4 bases from V and 3 from J, leaving 8 bases between them. Germline loops: CDR1 SGHKS, CDR2 YYEKEE (reference sequence).

This clone has more than one count but fewer than ten. V gene TRBV7-9 combines with J gene TRBJ1-2, with D unresolved. V gave up 5 bases and J gave up 7 bases, with 17 bases separating them. Germline lookup yields CDR1 SEHNR and CDR2 FQNEAQ (reference sequence). This CDR3 is built from 14 residues. Written as DNA, the CDR3 is TGTGCCAGCAGCCGTGACGACTTTTTCATTGGCTACACCTTC. Translation: CASSRDDFFIGYTF.

The V gene is TRBV2, the J gene TRBJ1-1; D is perhaps TRBD1 (5 bases). V was clipped by 6 bases and J by 4 bases, with 12 bases between them. From germline, CDR1 is SNHLY and CDR2 FYNNEI. CDR3 length: 13 amino acids. The CDR3 DNA reads TGTGCCAGCAGCGCAGGGATCGGCACTGAAGCTTTCTTT. Translating gives CASSAGIGTEAFF. The variable domain in full, with the rest retrieved from reference TRBV2 and TRBJ1-1, is EPEVTQTPSHQVTQMGQEVILRCVPISNHLYFYWYRQILGQKVEFLVSFYNNEISEKSEIFDDQFSVERPDGSNFTLKIRSTKLEDSAMYFCASSAGIGTEAFFGQGTRLTVV.